This T cell receptor beta chain was obtained from a study of blood T cell repertoires in COVID-19. Overall study: Acute and convalescent COVID-19 specimens originated in the United States, Italy and Spain.

As handled by the study authors: How many nucleated cells were present was estimated from reference gene primer amplification. TCRdb's table, derived via immunoSEQ multiplex PCR, lists solely in-frame clones and lacks some. V and J calls and clone size follow that table, whereas D and trimming were derived from the DNA. The sample yields around 180,000 clones, 70% to 90% seen once. The ends lost 0 bases at V and 5 bases at J; junction bases unmatched: 7. CDR1 and CDR2 (germline): SGHDT, YYEEEE. The CDR3 length is 16 residues. The sample consisted of peripheral blood. This chain connects TRBV5-6 to TRBJ1-4; 7 bases are shared with TRBD1. This receptor was identified in a human donor with active or convalescent COVID-19. The donor label of this sample is uncertain. CDR3 in DNA: TGTGCCAGCAGCTTGGGGGGACCGGGACAGAATGAAAAACTGTTTTTT. Translating gives CASSLGGPGQNEKLFF.